A selection of T cell receptor beta chains follows, all from one sample in a study of T cells after yellow fever vaccination. One entry per CDR3 protein, called by TCRdb with MiXCR from the 5' RACE reads. The sample consists of about 630,000 distinct CDR3 sequences, 12% of them appearing once. The sample consisted of PBMCs, taken on the day of the yellow fever booster vaccination. All receptors come from a man aged 25 to 40 who received the YFV17D yellow fever vaccine. CDR3s include the opening cysteine and the closing phenylalanine or tryptophan. Not every row has a clone size; where given, it reads once, few, many or a size class.

v_gene,abundance,j_gene,len,CDR3aa
TRBV7-2,few,TRBJ2-5,15,CASSQRVLAGGTQYF
TRBV2,NA,TRBJ1-4,15,CASSEVGGPNEKLFF
TRBV29-1,once,TRBJ2-7,13,CSLTSRGSHEQYF
TRBV7-8,NA,TRBJ1-1,17,CASSSHRDSRGDTEAFF
TRBV20-1,NA,TRBJ1-5,13,CSARSGLGQPQHF
TRBV10-2,few,TRBJ2-2,16,CASNPTSGQNTGELFF
TRBV5-1,few,TRBJ2-3,15,CASSLAGRREDTQYF
TRBV10-1,NA,TRBJ2-3,16,CASSDTSGTGTDTQYF
TRBV7-2,many,TRBJ2-3,16,CASSLVPQASTDTQYF
TRBV27,few,TRBJ2-7,16,CASSVPTGLGTYEQYF
TRBV7-9,few,TRBJ2-5,14,CASSPEEGQETQYF
TRBV12-3/TRBV12-4,NA,TRBJ2-1,17,CAFSFSVPHGTGNEQFF
TRBV7-2,NA,TRBJ2-5,12,CASSFFLGTQYF
TRBV20-1,NA,TRBJ1-2,14,CSAEDRVLLYGYTF
TRBV5-4,NA,TRBJ2-7,12,CASSFDRAEQYF
TRBV10-3,NA,TRBJ2-5,13,CAISETGRETQYF
TRBV7-2,few,TRBJ2-7,13,CASSERENYEQYF
TRBV4-3,many,TRBJ2-5,13,CASSLQTSGTQYF
TRBV6-1,NA,TRBJ2-1,16,CASSTHWGPSYNEQFF
TRBV4-2,many,TRBJ2-5,13,CASSQDRQETQYF
TRBV20-1,NA,TRBJ1-4,14,CSAETGWEVEKLFF
TRBV20-1,NA,TRBJ2-7,13,CSAFPGQPYEQYF
TRBV10-1,NA,TRBJ2-7,13,CASSESLAAEQYF
TRBV20-1,NA,TRBJ2-7,15,CSARDRRQAAYEQYF
TRBV7-2,few,TRBJ2-7,13,CASSKPGVREQYF
TRBV5-1,NA,TRBJ2-3,14,CASLGQTSTDTQYF
TRBV20-1,NA,TRBJ2-7,12,CSARFLVGEQYF
TRBV4-2,few,TRBJ2-7,15,CASSQDYSSSYEQYF
TRBV18,NA,TRBJ2-7,18,CASSPTADPWGRGYEQYF
TRBV9,NA,TRBJ2-1,15,CASSVGLAGFNEQFF
TRBV24-1,few,TRBJ2-3,18,CATSSTLFRGRGTDTQYF
TRBV6-1,NA,TRBJ1-2,14,CASGSGTPGLGYTF
TRBV5-1,NA,TRBJ2-2,18,CASSPGTASGGGTGELFF
TRBV18,few,TRBJ2-2,16,CASSPPEGRDTGELFF
TRBV7-8,many,TRBJ2-7,17,CASSQAVGGGNSREQYF